This T cell receptor beta chain was sequenced for a study of cytomegalovirus exposure and HLA in healthy donors. Findings of the study overall: Analysis performed later found approximately 17,000 TCR beta sequences associated with HLA alleles at 0.05 false discovery rate. The study flagged some 170 TCR beta chains as cytomegalovirus-associated.

In this sample, this clone turned up a few times. As yet, its antigen is unknown. The study ran its PCR with 60 Vbeta and 13 Jbeta primers. Some clones are missing from TCRdb's copy, which holds only in-frame ones; the method was immunoSEQ multiplex PCR. Here the sample spans 120,000 or so clones, roughly 18% being singletons. The V gene's germline CDR1 is SGHDT and CDR2 YYEEEE. Trimming removed 0 bases from V and 6 bases from J; junction bases left unmatched: 4. This CDR3 is 14 amino acids long. Sequenced material: PBMCs. The receptor comes from a female donor in good health and CMV-seropositive. The chain carries TRBV5-6 and TRBJ2-7, with 9 bases that match TRBD2. In DNA, the CDR3 is TGTGCCAGCAGCTTGGTTAGCGGGAGCAGCGAGCAGTACTTC. It encodes CASSLVSGSSEQYF.